The rows below give T cell receptor beta chains drawn from one sample of a study of CD8 T cells in Susac syndrome. Using its own MiXCR run on the immunoSEQ multiplex PCR reads, TCRdb lists one record per CDR3 protein. The sample lists roughly 150,000 distinct CDR3 sequences; more than 85% were seen once. Source material: CD8+ T cells from PBMCs. Receptor source: a human donor with Susac syndrome. Each CDR3 is given with its conserved first and last residue. A D gene is named only where the DNA matches it firmly. Some rows have no size entry. The others give once, few or many, or a class for an expanded clone.

>.|TRBV12-3/TRBV12-4|.|TRBJ1-1
CASSLAQGRNTEAFF
TGTGCCAGCAGTTTAGCGCAGGGTCGGAACACTGAAGCTTTCTTT
>.|TRBV4-1|.|TRBJ1-5
CASSQAALDSNQPQHF
TGCGCCAGCAGCCAAGCCGCGTTGGATAGCAATCAGCCCCAGCATTTT
>.|TRBV4-1|.|TRBJ1-1
CASSQWEGSWANTEAFF
TGCGCCAGCAGCCAATGGGAGGGGAGTTGGGCGAACACTGAAGCTTTCTTT
>.|TRBV13|.|TRBJ2-7
CATRGIAGYEQYF
TGTGCCACCCGCGGGATCGCCGGCTACGAGCAGTACTTC
>.|TRBV15|.|TRBJ2-1
CATSGEWGVYNEQFF
TGTGCCACCAGCGGCGAGTGGGGGGTCTACAATGAGCAGTTCTTC
>.|TRBV3-1|.|TRBJ2-7
CASRDPESYEQYF
TGTGCCAGCAGAGACCCTGAGAGCTACGAGCAGTACTTC
>TRBD1|TRBV6-5|once|TRBJ2-3
CASSQWQGAEDTQYF
TGTGCCAGCAGTCAGTGGCAGGGGGCTGAAGATACGCAGTATTTT
>TRBD1|TRBV6-5|.|TRBJ2-1
CASSYGTGTLNEQFF
TGTGCCAGCAGTTACGGGACAGGGACCCTCAATGAGCAGTTCTTC
>TRBD1|TRBV20-1|.|TRBJ2-1
CSAIGQGVSNEQFF
TGCAGTGCTATAGGACAGGGGGTGAGCAATGAGCAGTTCTTC
>TRBD1|TRBV2|.|TRBJ2-1
CARKLRGPGEQFF
TGTGCCAGGAAATTAAGGGGGCCGGGCGAGCAGTTCTTC
>.|TRBV15|once|TRBJ1-4
CATSRAATNEKLFF
TGTGCCACCAGCAGAGCCGCAACTAATGAAAAACTGTTTTTT
>.|TRBV12-3/TRBV12-4|.|TRBJ1-5
CASSFLQDGQPQHF
TGTGCCAGCAGTTTCCTACAGGACGGTCAGCCCCAGCATTTT
>TRBD1|TRBV29-1|.|TRBJ1-5
CSRPASTGVKSNQPQHF
TGCAGCCGTCCGGCTTCGACAGGGGTTAAGAGCAATCAGCCCCAGCATTTT
>.|TRBV20-1|few|TRBJ1-1
CSAPQVLDGTEAFF
TGCAGTGCCCCCCAAGTCCTTGACGGGACTGAAGCTTTCTTT
>TRBD2|TRBV29-1|.|TRBJ2-7
CSVEDTDAGEHEQYF
TGCAGCGTTGAAGATACGGATGCGGGAGAGCACGAGCAGTACTTC
>.|TRBV2|once|TRBJ1-1
CASSRGGNTEAFF
TGTGCCAGCAGTAGAGGGGGGAACACTGAAGCTTTCTTT
>.|TRBV5-6|.|TRBJ2-7
CASGVGRTYEQYF
TGTGCCAGCGGAGTCGGGCGAACCTACGAGCAGTACTTC
>.|TRBV20-1|.|TRBJ2-7
CSAHETASSYEQYF
TGCAGTGCTCATGAGACAGCCTCCTCCTACGAGCAGTACTTC
>TRBD1|TRBV9|.|TRBJ1-5
CASSMTGSNQPQHF
TGTGCCAGCAGCATGACAGGGAGCAATCAGCCCCAGCATTTT
>.|TRBV29-1|once|TRBJ2-1
CSVVWGEVYNEQFF
TGCAGCGTTGTTTGGGGGGAGGTATACAATGAGCAGTTCTTC
>TRBD2|TRBV5-1|.|TRBJ2-1
CASEAGGHDEQFF
TGCGCCAGCGAGGCGGGAGGGCATGATGAGCAGTTCTTC
>.|TRBV2|.|TRBJ2-7
CASTPAGSPYEQYF
TGTGCCAGCACACCGGCCGGGAGTCCCTACGAGCAGTACTTC
>.|TRBV7-8|.|TRBJ2-7
CASSLGDPGLYEQYF
TGTGCCAGCAGCTTAGGCGATCCGGGGCTATACGAGCAGTACTTC
>.|TRBV11-2|once|TRBJ1-4
CASRPQSGGEKLFF
TGTGCCAGCCGCCCCCAGTCCGGGGGTGAAAAACTGTTTTTT
>.|TRBV7-9|.|TRBJ2-1
CASSLSGQGSYNEQFF
TGTGCCAGCAGCTTGAGTGGGCAGGGTAGCTACAATGAGCAGTTCTTC
>.|TRBV5-4|.|TRBJ2-3
CASSFGSGSLGTDTQYF
TGTGCCAGCAGTTTTGGTTCGGGCTCGTTAGGCACAGATACGCAGTATTTT
>.|TRBV6-5|.|TRBJ2-6
CASSYFSSSGANVLTF
TGTGCCAGCAGTTACTTTTCGAGCTCTGGGGCCAACGTCCTGACTTTC
>.|TRBV7-9|.|TRBJ2-3
CASSSLGGLTDTQYF
TGTGCCAGCAGCTCGCTTGGGGGCCTCACAGATACGCAGTATTTT
>TRBD2|TRBV5-1|.|TRBJ2-3
CASSHTGGRGTDTQYF
TGCGCCAGCAGCCACACGGGCGGGAGAGGAACAGATACGCAGTATTTT
>.|TRBV6-6|.|TRBJ2-3
CASSYYGSTDTQYF
TGTGCCAGCAGTTACTACGGGAGCACAGATACGCAGTATTTT
>.|TRBV4-1|.|TRBJ2-7
CASSQEAETGYEQYF
TGCGCCAGCAGCCAAGAGGCAGAAACGGGGTACGAGCAGTACTTC
>.|TRBV5-6|.|TRBJ2-1
CASSQGLSNEQFF
TGTGCCAGCAGCCAGGGACTTTCCAATGAGCAGTTCTTC
>.|TRBV6-2/TRBV6-3|.|TRBJ2-1
CASNDGGTYNEQFF
TGTGCCAGCAATGATGGAGGGACCTACAATGAGCAGTTCTTC
>.|TRBV14|.|TRBJ1-1
CASSLDRGLMNTEAFF
TGTGCCAGCAGCCTGGACAGAGGGTTAATGAACACTGAAGCTTTCTTT
>.|TRBV11-2|.|TRBJ2-5
CASSFVTTPGDQYF
TGTGCCAGCAGCTTTGTGACGACCCCGGGGGACCAGTACTTC
>.|TRBV5-6|.|TRBJ1-5
CASSRGYSNQPQHF
TGTGCCAGCAGCCGCGGCTATAGCAATCAGCCCCAGCATTTT
>TRBD2|TRBV11-3|.|TRBJ2-2
CASSGREWFPGELFF
TGTGCCAGCAGTGGGCGGGAGTGGTTCCCCGGGGAGCTGTTTTTT
>TRBD2|TRBV7-7|once|TRBJ2-1
CASSSLAGVSYNEQFF
TGTGCTAGCAGTTCCCTAGCGGGAGTATCCTACAATGAGCAGTTCTTC
>.|TRBV6-5|.|TRBJ2-5
CASSFGAFQETQYF
TGTGCCAGCAGTTTCGGCGCCTTTCAAGAGACCCAGTACTTC
>TRBD2|TRBV12-5|.|TRBJ2-1
CASGLAGGDEQFF
TGTGCTAGTGGTTTGGCCGGGGGGGATGAGCAGTTCTTC
>.|TRBV5-1|.|TRBJ2-7
CASSPSVEQYF
TGCGCCAGCAGCCCCTCTGTCGAGCAGTACTTC
>TRBD1|TRBV24-1|.|TRBJ2-5
CATSDRGQSNRETQYF
TGTGCCACCAGTGACCGGGGACAGTCGAACAGGGAGACCCAGTACTTC
>.|TRBV29-1|.|TRBJ1-1
CSVPRGTEAFF
TGCAGCGTCCCCCGGGGCACTGAAGCTTTCTTT